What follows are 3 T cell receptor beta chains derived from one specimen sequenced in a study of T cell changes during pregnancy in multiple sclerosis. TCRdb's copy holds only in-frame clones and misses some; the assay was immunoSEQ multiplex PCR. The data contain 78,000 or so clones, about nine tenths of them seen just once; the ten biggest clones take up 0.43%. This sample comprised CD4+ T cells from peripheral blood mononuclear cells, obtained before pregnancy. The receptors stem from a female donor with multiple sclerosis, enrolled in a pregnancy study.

The CDR3 DNA sequence: TGTGCCAGCAGCTTTGCTGCAGGGTTAAAGAACACCGGGGAGCTGTTTTTT. As protein: CASSFAAGLKNTGELFF. V usage is TRBV7-2 and J usage is TRBJ2-2, with D possibly TRBD1 on 5 matching bases. V lost 3 bases and J 1 base, leaving 15 bases between the germline ends. CDR1 and CDR2 (germline): SGHTA, FQGNSA. The CDR3 covers 17 residues.

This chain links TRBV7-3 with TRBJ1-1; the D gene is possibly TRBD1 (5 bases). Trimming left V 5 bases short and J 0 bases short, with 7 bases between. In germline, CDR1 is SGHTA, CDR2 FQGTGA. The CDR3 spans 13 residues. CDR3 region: CASSPQVNTEAFF. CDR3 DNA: TGTGCCAGCAGCCCACAGGTGAACACTGAAGCTTTCTTT.

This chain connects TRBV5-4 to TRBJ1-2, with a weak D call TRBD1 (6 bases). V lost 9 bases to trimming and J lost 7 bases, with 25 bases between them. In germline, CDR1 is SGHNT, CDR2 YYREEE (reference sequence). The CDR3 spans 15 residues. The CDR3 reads CAMGAVRGTPLGYTF. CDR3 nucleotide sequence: TGTGCCATGGGGGCCGTCAGGGGTACTCCCCTTGGCTACACCTTC. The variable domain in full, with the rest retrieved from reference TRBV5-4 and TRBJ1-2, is ETGVTQSPTHLIKTRGQQVTLRCSSQSGHNTVSWYQQALGQGPQFIFQYYREEENGRGNFPPRFSGLQFPNYSSELNVNALELDDSALYLCAMGAVRGTPLGYTFGSGTRLTVV.